The 18 T cell receptor beta chains in this list originate from one sample, sequenced in a study of cytomegalovirus exposure and HLA in healthy donors. PCR was performed using 60 Vbeta and 13 Jbeta primers. Measured with immunoSEQ multiplex PCR; TCRdb has only the in-frame clones, and not every one. Of around 130,000 clones in the sample, 80% to 90% were seen once. Sample: PBMCs. These receptors came from a woman under 30 in good health and CMV-seropositive.

This sequence joins TRBV19 and TRBJ1-6, with D perhaps TRBD1 (5 bases). Looked up from germline, CDR1 is LNHDA and CDR2 is SQIVND (reference sequence). The CDR3 is 13 residues long. V lost 4 bases, J lost 5 bases, and 6 bases lay in between. The CDR3 bases are TGTGCCAGTAGTAACAGGAATAATTCACCCCTCCACTTT. Translating it yields CASSNRNNSPLHF. The entire variable domain, with the rest obtained from reference TRBV19 and TRBJ1-6, is as follows: DGGITQSPKYLFRKEGQNVTLSCEQNLNHDAMYWYRQDPGQGLRLIYYSQIVNDFQKGDIAEGYSVSREKKESFPLTVTSAQKNPTAFYLCASSNRNNSPLHFGNGTRLTVT.

As for this clone: A read error may produce the germline difference seen at one junction end. The rearrangement joins TRBV7-7 to TRBJ2-2; possibly TRBD1 for D (5 bases). The CDR3 totals 13 residues. CDR1 and CDR2 from the germline V gene are SSHAT and FNYEAQ (reference sequence). In DNA form, the CDR3 reads TGTGCTAGCAGCTTACTGGGGCCCGGGGAGCTGTTTTTT. This translates into CASSLLGPGELFF.

This chain uses TRBV12-1 with TRBJ2-7; TRBD1 is the table's D call and was not checked against the DNA. TRBV12-1 is recorded as a pseudogene. The CDR3 runs to 14 residues. The CDR3 is CASSPGQRPYEQYF. The CDR3 DNA follows: TGTGCCAGCAGCCCGGGACAGCGACCCTACGAGCAGTACTTC.

The J gene is TRBJ2-7, the V gene TRBV5-1, with a tentative D call TRBD1 (6 bases). The CDR3 spans 15 residues. V was cut by 4 bases and J by 3 bases, with 17 bases left in between. The V gene's germline CDR1 is SGHRS and CDR2 YFSETQ. The CDR3 bases are TGCGCCAGCAGCCCGGCCACCGGGACATACTACGAGCAGTACTTC. Translating gives CASSPATGTYYEQYF.

V gene TRBV19 combines with J gene TRBJ2-7; TRBD1 agrees at 9 bases. Trimming cost V 5 bases and J 3 bases; bases outside gene matches: 5. Germline lookup yields CDR1 LNHDA and CDR2 SQIVND (reference sequence). The CDR3 is 14 residues long. The CDR3 here is CASSPGTGHYEQYF. The DNA of the CDR3 is TGTGCCAGTAGTCCCGGGACAGGGCACTACGAGCAGTACTTC.

The chain links TRBV7-9 to TRBJ1-5; 7 bases match TRBD1. CDR3 size: 15 residues. Trimming cost V 5 bases and J 3 bases; bases outside gene matches: 7. Germline V lookup: CDR1 SEHNR, CDR2 FQNEAQ (reference sequence). The CDR3 DNA reads TGTGCCAGCAGCCCGGGGACAGCTTTCAATCAGCCCCAGCATTTT. Residues: CASSPGTAFNQPQHF.

The chain carries TRBV10-3 and TRBJ1-4; TRBD1 aligns across 9 bases. The V gene end was trimmed by 8 bases and the J gene end by 8 bases; junction bases not matched to a gene: 6. The CDR3 has 13 amino acids. Germline-derived CDR1 and CDR2 are ENHRY and SYGVKD. The CDR3 region has the DNA TGTGCCATCGGGACAGGGTATGGGGAAAAACTGTTTTTT. Translation: CAIGTGYGEKLFF.

This chain links TRBV19 with TRBJ1-1, with 9 nucleotides matching TRBD1. Germline V CDR1 and CDR2: LNHDA, SQIVND (reference sequence). Trimming removed 6 bases from V and 4 bases from J; junction bases left unmatched: 6. The CDR3 has 14 residues. CDR3 in DNA: TGTGCCAGTAGAAATGACAGGGGGGGCACTGAAGCTTTCTTT. Residues: CASRNDRGGTEAFF.

The chain uses TRBV7-9 and TRBJ2-5, with 8 nucleotides matching TRBD1. The trim removed 5 bases at V and 4 bases at J, leaving 6 bases unmatched. This CDR3 contains 14 residues. CDR1 and CDR2 from the germline V gene are SEHNR and FQNEAQ (reference sequence). The DNA of the CDR3 is TGTGCCAGCAGCACATCGACAGGGGCAGAGACCCAGTACTTC. It encodes CASSTSTGAETQYF.

The chain employs TRBV18 and TRBJ1-3; maybe TRBD1 (5 bases). This CDR3 contains 14 residues. Germline CDR1 KGHSH, CDR2 LQKENI. The germline V and J ends were trimmed by 2 bases and 4 bases, with 9 bases remaining between them. The CDR3 region is CASSPAGPGNTIYF. The CDR3 bases are TGTGCCAGCTCACCAGCAGGGCCCGGAAACACCATATATTTT.

In its sample, this clone was seen a few times. This rearrangement joins TRBV25-1 to TRBJ1-4; TRBD1 is a possible D gene (6 bases). The germline V gene has CDR1 MGHDK and CDR2 SYGVNS. This CDR3 has 15 amino acids. Trimming cost V 5 bases and J 1 base, with 11 bases left between them. CDR3 sequence reads: CASSSSQGTNEKLFF. The CDR3, as DNA: TGTGCCAGCAGTAGTTCACAGGGAACTAATGAAAAACTGTTTTTT. The full variable domain, in which reference TRBV25-1 and TRBJ1-4 provide the parts outside the CDR3, is EADIYQTPRYLVIGTGKKITLECSQTMGHDKMYWYQQDPGMELHLIHYSYGVNSTEKGDLSSESTVSRIRTEHFPLTLESARPSHTSQYLCASSSSQGTNEKLFFGSGTQLSVL.

The chain couples TRBV5-1 to TRBJ2-2; perhaps TRBD2 as D (5 bases). The germline gives CDR1 SGHRS, CDR2 YFSETQ. CDR3 length: 16 residues. V was trimmed by 1 base and J by 5 bases, leaving 15 bases between them. CDR3 residues: CASSLFTGSGTGELFF. For the CDR3, the DNA is TGCGCCAGCAGCTTGTTTACGGGGTCGGGGACCGGGGAGCTGTTTTTT.

The CDR3 DNA reads TGTGCCAGCAGTTTACTAATACCGGGACAGGGGGGCACTGAAGCTTTCTTT. Amino acid sequence: CASSLLIPGQGGTEAFF. This rearrangement joins TRBV27 to TRBJ1-1, with 11 positions matching TRBD1. With V trimmed by 2 bases and J by 4 bases, 9 bases remained unmatched. The CDR3 is 17 residues long. In germline, CDR1 is MNHEY, CDR2 SMNVEV (reference sequence).

For this clone: Germline and junction disagree at one end, which may indicate a read error. V and J are TRBV7-9 and TRBJ2-3; 12 bases fit TRBD1. The CDR3 is 18 amino acids. CDR1 and CDR2 from the germline V gene are SEHNR and FQNEAQ (reference sequence). CDR3 nucleotide sequence: TGTGCCAGCAGTCGGCGGGACAGGGGGCGTTTCCGGACAGGTACGCAGTATTTT. It specifies CASSRRDRGRFRTGTQYF.

The chain has TRBV4-1 and TRBJ2-2; 9 bases fit TRBD1. V shed 1 base and J 6 bases; nucleotides not matched to a gene: 6. Germline V gene data show CDR1 as MGHRA and CDR2 as YSYEKL. This CDR3 spans 16 amino acids. The CDR3 spells CASSQVIQGASGELFF. The CDR3 DNA reads TGCGCCAGCAGCCAAGTAATACAGGGGGCCTCCGGGGAGCTGTTTTTT.

This clone was observed once. The chain employs TRBV6-5 and TRBJ2-3; possibly TRBD1 for D (6 bases). Trimming cost V 6 bases and J 7 bases, with 8 bases left between them. CDR1 is MNHEY, CDR2 SVGAGI, per germline. The CDR3 has 11 residues. The CDR3: CASRGGYTQYF. In DNA, the CDR3 is TGTGCCAGCAGAGGGGGATATACGCAGTATTTT.

The chain is built from TRBV7-8 and TRBJ1-5; a weak D match, TRBD1 (5 bases). CDR3 length equals 16 residues. V was pared by 2 bases and J by 0 bases, with 11 bases between. In germline, CDR1 is SGHVS, CDR2 FQNEAQ. CDR3 nucleotides: TGTGCCAGCAGCTTATTGGCGGACAATAGCAATCAGCCCCAGCATTTT. Translating it yields CASSLLADNSNQPQHF.

The V and J genes are TRBV10-1 and TRBJ1-1; D remains ambiguous. Per germline, CDR1 WNHNN and CDR2 SYGVQD (reference sequence). Deletions cut 2 bases from V and 1 base from J, with 5 bases between. The length of the CDR3 is 13 residues. CDR3 DNA: TGCGCCAGCAGTGAGCTCCCGAACACTGAAGCTTTCTTT. Protein sequence: CASSELPNTEAFF.